The 7 T cell receptor beta chains in this list originate from one sample, sequenced in a study of T cell responses to AZD1222 COVID-19 vaccine. Here immunoSEQ multiplex PCR was the method, and the copy in TCRdb shows in-frame clones only, minus some. The table shows about 140,000 clones, with over 90% occurring only once. Sample: peripheral blood, taken on day 0 of AZD1222 vaccination. All receptors derive from an adult in good health.

The chain couples TRBV7-5 to TRBJ1-1; no check of the table's D call, TRBD1, against the DNA was made. TRBV7-5 is deemed a pseudogene. The CDR3 contains 17 residues. CDR3 sequence: CARSDQGVNPMNTEAFF. The CDR3 DNA is TGTGCCAGAAGCGACCAGGGGGTAAACCCCATGAACACTGAAGCTTTCTTT.

The rearrangement uses TRBV6-5 and TRBJ1-3; D remains ambiguous. This CDR3 region has 15 residues. V lost 0 bases and J 1 base, leaving 7 bases between the germline ends. Per the germline V gene, CDR1 is MNHEY and CDR2 is SVGAGI. For the CDR3, the DNA is TGTGCCAGCAGTTACTCATCGAGTTCTGGAAACACCATATATTTT. Its protein product is CASSYSSSSGNTIYF.

V and J are TRBV7-7 and TRBJ2-7, with 8 nucleotides matching TRBD1. The J segment lost 3 bases and the V segment lost 1 base, leaving 5 bases of the junction unmatched. Germline assignment: CDR1 SSHAT and CDR2 FNYEAQ (reference sequence). The CDR3 runs 15 residues. DNA for the CDR3: TGTGCCAGCAGCTTAGGTTGGGACAGGAGCTACGAGCAGTACTTC. The encoded protein is CASSLGWDRSYEQYF.

The chain joins TRBV28 to TRBJ2-3; D gene uncertain. The CDR3 sequence is 11 residues long. Looked up from germline, CDR1 is MDHEN and CDR2 is SYDVKM. Trimming took 8 bases from V and 4 from J, leaving 7 bases between them. CDR3 DNA: TGTGCCAGCGGCTTTGCAGATACGCAGTATTTT. It encodes CASGFADTQYF.

The chain uses TRBV27 and TRBJ2-1, with D possibly matching TRBD1 (6 bases). Germline V gene data show CDR1 as MNHEY and CDR2 as SMNVEV (reference sequence). This CDR3 is built from 13 residues. V was pared by 7 bases and J by 4 bases, with 11 bases between. The CDR3 region has the DNA TGTGCCAGCACCAGGACAGATTACAATGAGCAGTTCTTC. This encodes CASTRTDYNEQFF.

This clone appeared a single time. The rearrangement links TRBV10-2 to TRBJ1-2; D unresolved. The CDR3 sequence is 14 residues long. Looked up from germline, CDR1 is WSHSY and CDR2 is SAAADI. The ends were cut back, 2 bases at V and 4 bases at J, with 11 bases in the middle. The chain's CDR3 is CASSETLILYGYTF. CDR3 bases: TGCGCCAGCAGTGAGACTCTAATCCTCTATGGCTACACCTTC.

The chain links TRBV10-3 to TRBJ2-7; 9 bases map to TRBD1. The CDR3 length is 15 residues. V trimming: 7 bases; J trimming: 5 bases; junction bases outside the gene matches: 12. Germline V gene sequence: CDR1 ENHRY, CDR2 SYGVKD. This chain's CDR3 is CAITTGLDRGNEQYF. CDR3 sequence (DNA): TGTGCCATCACCACAGGGCTAGACAGGGGGAACGAGCAGTACTTC.